This is a list of T cell receptor beta chains from one sample in a study of blood T cell repertoires in COVID-19. Repertoires were generated with immunoSEQ multiplex PCR, while TCRdb's copy carries only in-frame clones and drops some. The data hold 58,000 or so clones, with about 85% observed a single time. Sample: peripheral blood. Receptors originate from a woman aged 70-85 years with active COVID-19. Both conserved end residues are trimmed from each CDR3. Fields, in order: J gene, V gene, CDR3 protein.

TRBJ1-4	TRBV7-8	ASSLGGQGARKLF
TRBJ1-2	TRBV28	ASMQIARGYVYGYT
TRBJ2-2	TRBV7-8	ASSPSGYNTGELF
TRBJ2-1	TRBV28	ASSSLTSGSSYNEQF
TRBJ2-1	TRBV4-2	ASSPGLVGNEQF
TRBJ2-1	TRBV19	ASSMVQGVDEQF
TRBJ2-7	TRBV28	ASSSRGQEPYEQY
TRBJ2-1	TRBV7-9	ASSSPPGTSHNNEQF
TRBJ1-1	TRBV5-4	ASSFEGGVGTEAF
TRBJ2-3	TRBV7-3	ASSPALVADTQY
TRBJ2-1	TRBV2	ASRNNEQF
TRBJ2-2	TRBV28	ASSRQANTGELF
TRBJ2-1	TRBV19	ASSNGAGGPYNEQF
TRBJ2-1	TRBV7-7	ASSLEATTYNEQF
TRBJ1-5	TRBV9	ASSVEGDNQPQH
TRBJ2-6	TRBV29-1	SVGRGGISSGANVLT
TRBJ1-6	TRBV4-1	ASSQETGENISLH
TRBJ2-1	TRBV6-5	ASSSRGSSYNEQF
TRBJ2-7	TRBV30	AWSPAGWGEQY
TRBJ1-5	TRBV30	AWRQGQYDQPQH
TRBJ1-1	TRBV28	ASSLSSGMNTEAF
TRBJ2-4	TRBV7-2	ASSPGTSGRAKNIQY
TRBJ2-7	TRBV27	ASSSDRIPPYEQY
TRBJ1-3	TRBV28	ASSPPSTFLAGNTIY
TRBJ2-2	TRBV7-3	ASSLNRQTGELF
TRBJ2-1	TRBV27	ASTGGRSYNEQF
TRBJ2-1	TRBV7-9	ASSRTSGDNEQF
TRBJ1-5	TRBV30	AWLEGGNGAQH
TRBJ2-5	TRBV5-6	ASSPEGTALKETQY
TRBJ2-1	TRBV30	AWSLSGRKINEQF
TRBJ2-1	TRBV11-2	ASSLEDQPGQF
TRBJ1-1	TRBV11-3	ASSRGRGLEAF
TRBJ2-5	TRBV29-1	SAADRGKETQY
TRBJ2-3	TRBV6-4	ASSDRPGGVGDTQY
TRBJ2-5	TRBV7-9	ASSPGLARETQY
TRBJ2-7	TRBV6-5	ASHIAGRSYEQY
TRBJ2-3	TRBV6-5	ASVPGTSGTDTQY
TRBJ1-2	TRBV29-1	SVEDSQVANYGYT
TRBJ2-2	TRBV15	ATGRGLVTGELF
TRBJ1-5	TRBV27	ASRGWDRAEDQPQH
TRBJ2-6	TRBV28	ASSRPQGSGANVLT
TRBJ2-7	TRBV27	ASSFGTSGRGYEQY
TRBJ2-5	TRBV5-1	ASSLRTGGQETQY
TRBJ2-7	TRBV30	AWSVNFGYEQY
TRBJ2-3	TRBV10-3	AISVRGVDTQY
TRBJ2-1	TRBV6-4	ASSEGGVYEQF
TRBJ2-1	TRBV4-1	ASSQDNRGYNEQF
TRBJ2-3	TRBV7-7	ASSDTETDTQY
TRBJ1-5	TRBV3-1/TRBV3-2	ASSHGTLSNQPQH
TRBJ2-7	TRBV9	ASSDGRTGWFQDEQY